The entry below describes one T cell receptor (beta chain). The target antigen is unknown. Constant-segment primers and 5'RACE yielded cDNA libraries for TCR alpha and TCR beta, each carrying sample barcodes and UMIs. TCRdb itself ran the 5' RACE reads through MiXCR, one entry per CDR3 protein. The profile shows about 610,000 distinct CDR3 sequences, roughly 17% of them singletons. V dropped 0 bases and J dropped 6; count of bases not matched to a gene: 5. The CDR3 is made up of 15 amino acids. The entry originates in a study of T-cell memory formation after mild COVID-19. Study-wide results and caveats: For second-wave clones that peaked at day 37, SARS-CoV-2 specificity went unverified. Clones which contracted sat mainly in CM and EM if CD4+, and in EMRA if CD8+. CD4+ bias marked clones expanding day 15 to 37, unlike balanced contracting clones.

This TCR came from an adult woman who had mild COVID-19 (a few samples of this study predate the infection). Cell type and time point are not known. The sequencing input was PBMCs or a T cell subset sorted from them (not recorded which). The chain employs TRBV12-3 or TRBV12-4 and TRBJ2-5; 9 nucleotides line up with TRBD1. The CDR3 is CASSLAGQGGKTQYF. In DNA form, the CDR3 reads TGTGCCAGCAGTTTAGCGGGACAGGGTGGGAAGACCCAGTACTTC.